This T cell receptor (beta chain) was observed in a study of control samples from healthy donors and cancer patients. Germline V gene lookup returns CDR1 LNHDA and CDR2 SQIVND (reference sequence). The CDR3 has 13 residues. V was trimmed by 1 base and J by 7 bases, leaving 10 bases between them. The assay was immunoSEQ multiplex PCR, and TCRdb's table has in-frame clones only and misses some. The sample yields about 110,000 clones, 85% to 90% seen once. The rearrangement uses TRBV19 and TRBJ1-2; D is ambiguous. This clonotype was sampled from a woman aged 55-69 years with lung cancer. The specimen sequenced was PBMCs. CDR3 residues: CASSIGRISGYTF. The CDR3 DNA is TGTGCCAGTAGTATAGGACGAATAAGTGGCTACACCTTC.